The TCR beta chain under discussion was sequenced for a study of shared clonotypes between healthy human individuals. The study's findings and limits: In general, naive subsets displayed greater estimated richness than memory subsets did. For sorted subsets, rarefaction showed incomplete sequencing despite large depth. The sampled material consisted only of blood, and tissue repertoires are likely to differ.

The table came from immunoSEQ multiplex PCR; TCRdb's copy has only in-frame clones and leaves some out. The sample contains some 500,000 clones, 90% to 97% of which appear only once. The germline gives CDR1 MDHEN, CDR2 SYDVKM. The CDR3 contains 13 residues. Trimming left V 7 bases short and J 6 bases short, with 13 bases between. Healthy adults negative for HIV, lacking recent acute infections or vaccinations, served as donors. To note about this clone: Its antigen remains unknown.

This clonotype was obtained from a young woman in good health. V usage is TRBV28 and J usage is TRBJ1-5; perhaps TRBD1 as D (5 bases). Sequencing was performed on naive CD4+ T cells sorted from blood. The subset: CD45RA+ positively selected. The CDR3 sequence is CASTLSTGQPQHF. CDR3 DNA sequence: TGTGCCAGCACCTTATCAACAGGTCAGCCCCAGCATTTT.